Given below is one T cell receptor beta chain in context. Its antigen is not identified. The data stem from a study of T cell repertoires in cytomegalovirus infection. Looking at the study overall: In the study, CMV epitopes included recently identified HLA-C-restricted and well-studied HLA-B-restricted ones. Indications of both CMV infection and matching HLA type were provided by public TCR beta signatures. Study observations and caveats: Carriers of CMV plus the relevant HLA were identified by cumulative public TCR beta family frequency. HLA-C-restricted CMV-specific TCR beta clonotypes prevailed in the ex vivo response.

The length of the CDR3 is 14 residues. Trimming shortened V by 5 bases and J by 1 base, and 8 bases separated the two germline ends. The germline gives CDR1 SGHVT, CDR2 SQSDAQ. TCRdb re-analysed the reads in MiXCR, keeping a single row per CDR3 protein. The sample has 75,000 to 100,000 distinct CDR3 sequences, more than 40% seen once. Sequenced here: CD8+ T cells from cultured PBMCs, sampled from culture after CMV antigen stimulation. The J gene is TRBJ2-2, the V gene TRBV7-4; TRBD1 might be the D (5 bases). This TCR was sampled from a human donor in good health (CMV status not recorded). Some clones in this sample may be carry-over from other donors' samples. For the CDR3, the DNA is TGTGCCAGCAGCGGAGACAGGAACACCGGGGAGCTGTTTTTT. It yields the protein CASSGDRNTGELFF.